A single T cell receptor (beta chain) is shown here with its context. V trimming: 5 bases; J trimming: 7 bases; junction bases outside the gene matches: 8. Germline lookup yields CDR1 MNHEY and CDR2 SVGAGI. The CDR3 is 14 amino acids. The sample originates from a study of blood T cell repertoires in COVID-19. The table came from immunoSEQ multiplex PCR; TCRdb's copy has only in-frame clones and leaves some out. The sample lists over 90,000 clones, approximately 78% seen once, with almost 7% in the top ten. The chain links TRBV6-5 to TRBJ2-3; 8 bases match TRBD2. The receptor was isolated from a man between 50 and 59 years old with active or convalescent COVID-19. Input material: peripheral blood. CDR3 nucleotide sequence: TGTGCCAGCAGTCCCTTTGGGACTAGAAATACGCAGTATTTT. This codes for CASSPFGTRNTQYF.